Below, 8 T cell receptor beta chains from the same sample are listed, as sequenced in a study of technical replicates of blood from a few donors. The method was immunoSEQ multiplex PCR; TCRdb's version includes in-frame clones alone and lacks a portion of them. The sample contains more than 65,000 clones, 94% of which appear only once. Sequencing was done on a sample of T cells isolated from PBMCs. The source of these receptors is a human donor in good health.

The chain carries TRBV7-9 and TRBJ2-3; TRBD1 agrees at 8 bases. V lost 6 bases to trimming and J lost 7 bases; unmatched junction nucleotides: 15. Germline CDR1 SEHNR, CDR2 FQNEAQ (reference sequence). The CDR3 spans 16 residues. The CDR3 here is CASSRTTGTGGNTQYF. DNA for the CDR3: TGTGCCAGCAGTAGAACCACCGGGACAGGAGGAAATACGCAGTATTTT.

This clone was counted once. The gene calls are TRBV10-3 and TRBJ2-2; D gene uncertain. This CDR3 region has 15 residues. Germline-derived CDR1 and CDR2 are ENHRY and SYGVKD. The ends were cut back, 7 bases at V and 0 bases at J, with 12 bases in the middle. CDR3 amino acids: CAIKVSRTNTGELFF. The CDR3 nucleotides read TGTGCCATCAAGGTCTCTAGGACGAACACCGGGGAGCTGTTTTTT.

This rearrangement joins TRBV18 to TRBJ2-2, with a possible D match to TRBD1 (6 bases). This CDR3 comprises 14 residues. The germline CDR1 and CDR2 sequences are KGHSH and LQKENI. V gave up 6 bases and J gave up 3 bases, with 11 bases separating them. The CDR3 DNA follows: TGTGCCAGCTCTGGACAGTCGGACACCGGGGAGCTGTTTTTT. This gives the protein CASSGQSDTGELFF. Together with reference TRBV18 and TRBJ2-2, the CDR3 gives the full variable domain: NAGVMQNPRHLVRRRGQEARLRCSPMKGHSHVYWYRQLPEEGLKFMVYLQKENIIDESGMPKERFSAEFPKEGPSILRIQQVVRGDSAAYFCASSGQSDTGELFFGEGSRLTVL.

This rearrangement joins TRBV2 to TRBJ2-3; 8 nucleotides align to TRBD1. The junction had 18 bases not matched to a gene; V was cut back by 8 bases and J by 5 bases. Germline V gene lookup returns CDR1 SNHLY and CDR2 FYNNEI. This CDR3 has 17 residues. Here the CDR3 reads CASRYGGPGQGRDTQYF. DNA of the CDR3: TGTGCCAGCCGCTATGGTGGTCCTGGACAGGGTCGAGATACGCAGTATTTT.

The chain employs TRBV19 and TRBJ2-1; 10 bases are shared with TRBD2. CDR3 length equals 16 residues. The germline gives CDR1 LNHDA, CDR2 SQIVND (reference sequence). Germline trimming cut 3 bases from V and 8 bases from J; bases unmatched to any gene: 10. CDR3 amino acids: CASSIGLAGESHEQFF. The CDR3 DNA reads as TGTGCCAGTAGTATTGGGCTAGCGGGAGAGTCCCATGAGCAGTTCTTC.

This chain joins TRBV4-1 and TRBJ1-1; D is ambiguous. Trimming stripped 2 bases from V and 3 bases from J, with 13 bases between. This CDR3 has 15 residues. The V gene's germline CDR1 is MGHRA and CDR2 YSYEKL. The CDR3 DNA is TGCGCCAGCAGCCAAAGTTCTGCGGAGTACACTGAAGCTTTCTTT. It codes for CASSQSSAEYTEAFF.

The chain joins TRBV2 to TRBJ2-1; tentative D call: TRBD2 (6 bases). In germline, CDR1 is SNHLY, CDR2 FYNNEI. The germline V and J ends were trimmed by 5 bases and 1 base, with 9 bases remaining between them. This CDR3 has 14 amino acids. CDR3 residues: CASSPAGSYNEQFF. DNA of the CDR3: TGTGCCAGCAGTCCTGCGGGATCCTACAATGAGCAGTTCTTC.

The J gene is TRBJ1-1, the V gene TRBV27, with a possible D match to TRBD1 (5 bases). Between the trimmed V and J ends, which lost 8 bases and 6 bases, there was a span of 10 bases. The CDR3 is made up of 11 amino acids. CDR1 and CDR2 (germline): MNHEY, SMNVEV (reference sequence). The CDR3 DNA sequence: TGTGCCAGCCCAGGGTTTGCTGAAGCTTTCTTT. Translated: CASPGFAEAFF.